This TCR beta chain was recovered during a study of blood T cell repertoires in COVID-19. Study-level background: Donors of Cohort 3 who recovered were those that had two negative PCRs, clearance, or symptom resolution.

Authors' data handling: Reference gene primer amplification gave estimated nucleated cell counts. Clones were sequenced by immunoSEQ multiplex PCR, and TCRdb holds only the in-frame ones, with some missing. V and J calls plus clone size are reproduced from that table; the DNA served to infer D and trimming. The profile shows approximately 240,000 clones, roughly nine tenths of them singletons. With V trimmed by 1 base and J by 3 bases, 7 bases remained unmatched. Per germline, CDR1 SGHTA and CDR2 FQGTGA. The CDR3 totals 18 residues. The participants were between roughly 18 and 100 years old and came from about two dozen US areas.

The source is a woman aged 50 to 60 in a cohort exposed to, infected with or recovered from COVID-19 (not recorded which). The V call is TRBV7-3, the J call TRBJ2-5, with 14 bases lining up with TRBD2. Source material: PBMCs or T cells enriched from blood (not recorded which). Here the CDR3 reads CASSLKGRGLAGEETQYF. The CDR3 DNA is TGTGCCAGCAGCTTAAAGGGAAGGGGACTAGCGGGGGAAGAGACCCAGTACTTC.